This T cell receptor beta chain appears in the sequencing data of a study of cytomegalovirus exposure and HLA in healthy donors. Across the whole study: Unique TCR beta sequences numbering 117 million came from some 200 million T cells in an earlier analysis. General study findings and limits: A later examination showed that TCR association rates differed by HLA locus, with DRB1 most and HLA-C fewest. Analyzed later, most CMV-associated TCR beta chains appeared HLA-restricted.

On this clone itself: Its antigen is still unknown.

The germline V gene encodes CDR1 SNHLY and CDR2 FYNNEI. Trimming left V 5 bases short and J 7 bases short, with 15 bases between. The CDR3 length is 13 residues. The PCR employed 60 Vbeta primers together with 13 Jbeta primers. Here immunoSEQ multiplex PCR was the method, and the copy in TCRdb shows in-frame clones only, minus some. The table has some 97,000 clones, around 79% seen once. The specimen was PBMCs. The V call is TRBV2, the J call TRBJ2-7, with D perhaps TRBD1 (5 bases). This sequence was found in a male donor in good health and CMV-seropositive. The CDR3 is CASSLGARREQYF. CDR3 bases: TGTGCCAGCAGTTTAGGGGCCAGAAGAGAGCAGTACTTC.